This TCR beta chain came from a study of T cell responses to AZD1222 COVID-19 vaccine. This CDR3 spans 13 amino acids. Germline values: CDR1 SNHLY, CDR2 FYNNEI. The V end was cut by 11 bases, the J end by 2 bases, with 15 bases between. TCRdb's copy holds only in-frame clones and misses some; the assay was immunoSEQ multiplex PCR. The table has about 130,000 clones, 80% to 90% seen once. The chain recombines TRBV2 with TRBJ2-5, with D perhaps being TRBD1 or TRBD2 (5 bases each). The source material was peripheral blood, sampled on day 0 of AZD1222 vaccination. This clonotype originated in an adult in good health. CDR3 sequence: CAYSGQRQETQYF. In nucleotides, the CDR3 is TGTGCCTATTCGGGGCAGCGGCAAGAGACCCAGTACTTC.